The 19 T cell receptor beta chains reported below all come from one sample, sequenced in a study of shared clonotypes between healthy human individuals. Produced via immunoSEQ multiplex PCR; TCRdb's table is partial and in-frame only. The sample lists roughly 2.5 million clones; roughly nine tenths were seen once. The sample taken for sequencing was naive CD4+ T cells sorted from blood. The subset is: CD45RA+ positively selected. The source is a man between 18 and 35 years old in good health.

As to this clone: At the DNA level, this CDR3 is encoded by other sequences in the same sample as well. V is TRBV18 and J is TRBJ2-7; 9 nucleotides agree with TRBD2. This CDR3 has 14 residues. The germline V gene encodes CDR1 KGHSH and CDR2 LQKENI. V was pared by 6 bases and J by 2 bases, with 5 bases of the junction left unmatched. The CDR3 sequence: CASSPTSGPYEQYF. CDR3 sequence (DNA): TGTGCCAGCTCCCCGACTAGCGGCCCCTACGAGCAGTACTTC.

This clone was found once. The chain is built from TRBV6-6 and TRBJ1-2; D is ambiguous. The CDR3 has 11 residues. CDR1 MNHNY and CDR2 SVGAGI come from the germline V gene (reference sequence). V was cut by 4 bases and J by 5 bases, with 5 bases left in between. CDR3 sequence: CASSWEYGYTF. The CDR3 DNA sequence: TGTGCCAGCAGTTGGGAGTATGGCTACACCTTC.

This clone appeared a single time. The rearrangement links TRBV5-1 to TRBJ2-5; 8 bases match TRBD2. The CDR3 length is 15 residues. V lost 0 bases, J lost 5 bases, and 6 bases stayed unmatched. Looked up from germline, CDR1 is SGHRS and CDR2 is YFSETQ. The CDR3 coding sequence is TGCGCCAGCAGCTTGGTGGCGGGAGGAATGGAGACCCAGTACTTC. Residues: CASSLVAGGMETQYF. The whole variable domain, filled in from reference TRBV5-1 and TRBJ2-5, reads KAGVTQTPRYLIKTRGQQVTLSCSPISGHRSVSWYQQTPGQGLQFLFEYFSETQRNKGNFPGRFSGRQFSNSRSEMNVSTLELGDSALYLCASSLVAGGMETQYFGPGTRLLVL.

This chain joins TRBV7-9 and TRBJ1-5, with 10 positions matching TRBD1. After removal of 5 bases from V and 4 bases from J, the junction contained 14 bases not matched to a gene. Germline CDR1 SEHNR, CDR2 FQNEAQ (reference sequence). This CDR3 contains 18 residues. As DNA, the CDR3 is TGTGCCAGCAGCCATAGTGGGACAGGGGTTAGAGGAAATCAGCCCCAGCATTTT. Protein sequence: CASSHSGTGVRGNQPQHF.

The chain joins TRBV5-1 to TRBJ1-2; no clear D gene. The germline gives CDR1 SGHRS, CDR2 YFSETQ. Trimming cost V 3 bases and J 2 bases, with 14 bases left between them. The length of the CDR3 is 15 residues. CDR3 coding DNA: TGCGCCAGCAGCTCCGGTGGGAGGGCGAACTATGGCTACACCTTC. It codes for CASSSGGRANYGYTF.

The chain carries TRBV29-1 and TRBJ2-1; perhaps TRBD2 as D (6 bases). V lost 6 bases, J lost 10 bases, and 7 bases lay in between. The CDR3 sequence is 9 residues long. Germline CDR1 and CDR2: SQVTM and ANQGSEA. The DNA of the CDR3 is TGCAGCGTGGGACTCGAGCAGTTCTTC. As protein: CSVGLEQFF.

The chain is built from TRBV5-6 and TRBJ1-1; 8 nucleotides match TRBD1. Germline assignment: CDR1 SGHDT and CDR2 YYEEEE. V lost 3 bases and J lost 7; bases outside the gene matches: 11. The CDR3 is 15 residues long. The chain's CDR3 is CASSSAGQGYGEAFF. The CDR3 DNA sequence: TGTGCCAGCAGCTCCGCTGGACAGGGTTATGGTGAAGCTTTCTTT.

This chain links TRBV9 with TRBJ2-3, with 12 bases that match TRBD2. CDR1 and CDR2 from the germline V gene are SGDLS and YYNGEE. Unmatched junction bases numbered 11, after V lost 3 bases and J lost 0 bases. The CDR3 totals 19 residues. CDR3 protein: CASSAEGLAGPYSTDTQYF. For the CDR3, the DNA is TGTGCCAGCAGCGCCGAGGGACTAGCGGGTCCCTATAGCACAGATACGCAGTATTTT.

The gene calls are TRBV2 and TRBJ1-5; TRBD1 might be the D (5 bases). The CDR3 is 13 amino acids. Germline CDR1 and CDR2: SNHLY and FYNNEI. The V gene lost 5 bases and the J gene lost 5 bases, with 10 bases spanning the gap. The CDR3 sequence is CASSKDIHQPQHF. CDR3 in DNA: TGTGCCAGCAGTAAGGACATACATCAGCCCCAGCATTTT.

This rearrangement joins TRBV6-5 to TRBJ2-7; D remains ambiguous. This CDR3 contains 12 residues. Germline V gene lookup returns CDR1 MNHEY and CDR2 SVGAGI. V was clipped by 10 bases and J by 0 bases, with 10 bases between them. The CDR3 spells CATGDTSYEQYF. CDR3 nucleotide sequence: TGTGCCACGGGTGACACCTCCTACGAGCAGTACTTC.

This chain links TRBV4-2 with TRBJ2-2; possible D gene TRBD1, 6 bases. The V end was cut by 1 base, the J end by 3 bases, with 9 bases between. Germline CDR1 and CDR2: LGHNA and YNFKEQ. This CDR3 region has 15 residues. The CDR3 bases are TGTGCCAGCAGCCAAGCCGGGACATACACCGGGGAGCTGTTTTTT. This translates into CASSQAGTYTGELFF.

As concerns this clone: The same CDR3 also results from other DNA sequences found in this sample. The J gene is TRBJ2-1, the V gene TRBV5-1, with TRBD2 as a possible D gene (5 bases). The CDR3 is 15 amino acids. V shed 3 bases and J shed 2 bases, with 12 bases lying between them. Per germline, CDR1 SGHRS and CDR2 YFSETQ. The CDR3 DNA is TGCGCCAGCAGCTCTTCTTCCGGGGCCTACAATGAGCAGTTCTTC. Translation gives CASSSSSGAYNEQFF.

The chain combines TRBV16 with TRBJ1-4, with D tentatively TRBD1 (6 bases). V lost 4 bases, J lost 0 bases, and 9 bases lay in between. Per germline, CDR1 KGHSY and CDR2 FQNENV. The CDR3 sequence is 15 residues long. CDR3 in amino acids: CASSPKGATNEKLFF. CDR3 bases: TGTGCCAGCAGCCCAAAGGGGGCAACTAATGAAAAACTGTTTTTT.

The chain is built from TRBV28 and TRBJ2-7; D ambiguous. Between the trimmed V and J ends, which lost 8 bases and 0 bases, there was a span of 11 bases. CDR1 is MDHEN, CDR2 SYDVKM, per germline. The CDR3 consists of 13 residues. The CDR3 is CASETQDSYEQYF. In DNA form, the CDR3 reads TGTGCCAGCGAGACGCAGGACTCCTACGAGCAGTACTTC.

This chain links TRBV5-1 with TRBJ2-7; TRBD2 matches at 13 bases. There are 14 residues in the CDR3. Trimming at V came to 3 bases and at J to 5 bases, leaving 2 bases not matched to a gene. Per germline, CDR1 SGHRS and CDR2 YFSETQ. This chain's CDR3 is CASSWTSGGHEQYF. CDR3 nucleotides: TGCGCCAGCAGCTGGACTAGCGGGGGCCACGAGCAGTACTTC.

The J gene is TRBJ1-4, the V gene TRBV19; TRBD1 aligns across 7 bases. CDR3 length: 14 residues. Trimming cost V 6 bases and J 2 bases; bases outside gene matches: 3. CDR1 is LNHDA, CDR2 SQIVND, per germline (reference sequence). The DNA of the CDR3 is TGTGCCAGTAGAGCGACAGGGACTAATGAAAAACTGTTTTTT. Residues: CASRATGTNEKLFF. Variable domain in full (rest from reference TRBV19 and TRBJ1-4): DGGITQSPKYLFRKEGQNVTLSCEQNLNHDAMYWYRQDPGQGLRLIYYSQIVNDFQKGDIAEGYSVSREKKESFPLTVTSAQKNPTAFYLCASRATGTNEKLFFGSGTQLSVL.

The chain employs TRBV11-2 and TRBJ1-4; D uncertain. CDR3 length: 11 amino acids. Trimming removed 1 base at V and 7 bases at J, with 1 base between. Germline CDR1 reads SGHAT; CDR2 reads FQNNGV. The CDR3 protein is CASSLAEKLFF. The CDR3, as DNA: TGTGCCAGCAGCTTAGCTGAAAAACTGTTTTTT.

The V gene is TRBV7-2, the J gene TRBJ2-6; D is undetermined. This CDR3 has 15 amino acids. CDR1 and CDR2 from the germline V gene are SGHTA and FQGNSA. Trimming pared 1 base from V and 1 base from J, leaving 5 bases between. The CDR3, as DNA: TGTGCCAGCAGCTTAGGGCAGTCTGGGGCCAACGTCCTGACTTTC. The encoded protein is CASSLGQSGANVLTF.

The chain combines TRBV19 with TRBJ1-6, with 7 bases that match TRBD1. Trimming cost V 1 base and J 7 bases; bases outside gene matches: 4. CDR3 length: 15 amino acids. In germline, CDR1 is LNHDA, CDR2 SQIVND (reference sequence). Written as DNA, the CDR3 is TGTGCCAGTAGTATAGGACAGGGACTCAATTCACCCCTCCACTTT. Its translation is CASSIGQGLNSPLHF.